Listed below are T cell receptor beta chains from one sample, sequenced in a study of cytomegalovirus exposure and HLA in healthy donors. This table comes from immunoSEQ multiplex PCR, and its TCRdb copy is limited to in-frame clones, with some not included. The data contain 80,000 to 100,000 clones, about 90% of them singletons. Sequenced: PBMCs. The receptors were sampled from a man between 18 and 35 years old in good health and CMV-seropositive. CDR3s include the opening cysteine and the closing phenylalanine or tryptophan. D genes are given only for firm matches. Where a row states a size, it is once, few, many or the class of an expanded clone; other rows omit it.

TRBJ1-4,once,TRBV19,TRBD1,TGTGCCAGTAGTCCTGGACAGGGTGGTCATGAAAAACTGTTTTTT,CASSPGQGGHEKLFF
TRBJ1-5,.,TRBV10-3,.,TGTGCCATCAGTGAGTTGTGGGAGAGCAATCAGCCCCAGCATTTT,CAISELWESNQPQHF
TRBJ1-1,.,TRBV19,.,TGTGCCAGTAGCCCTCAAACCACTGGGCTCACTGAAGCTTTCTTT,CASSPQTTGLTEAFF
TRBJ1-3,.,TRBV7-9,.,TGTGCCAGCAGGACAGGTAGCTCTGGAAACACCATATATTTT,CASRTGSSGNTIYF
TRBJ2-1,.,TRBV10-2,TRBD1,TGCGCCACCATCGACGGACAGGTTCTGGGCAATGAGCAGTTCTTC,CATIDGQVLGNEQFF
TRBJ2-6,.,TRBV19,.,TGTGCCAGTAGTATAGCCAGGGTCTCTGGGGCCAACGTCCTGACTTTC,CASSIARVSGANVLTF
TRBJ2-7,once,TRBV5-4,TRBD1,TGTGCCAGCAGCTCTGGATATGTGGACAGGAACTACGAGCAGTACTTC,CASSSGYVDRNYEQYF
TRBJ2-5,.,TRBV6-6,.,TGTGCCAGCAGTTCCCATACCGTAGCTCGAGAGACCCAGTACTTC,CASSSHTVARETQYF
TRBJ2-7,once,TRBV11-3,TRBD1,TGTGCCAGCAGCCCAGGACAGGGGGCGCGCGAGCAGTACTTC,CASSPGQGAREQYF
TRBJ2-1,.,TRBV4-2,.,TGTGCCAGCAGCGGTTTTCTGAGGGGGTCCTACAATGAGCAGTTCTTC,CASSGFLRGSYNEQFF
TRBJ2-3,.,TRBV28,.,TGTGCCAGCAGTTCAACAGCTAGCACAGATACGCAGTATTTT,CASSSTASTDTQYF
TRBJ2-1,.,TRBV28,TRBD2,TGTGCCAGCAGCCCTACTAGCGGGAGGCTTTATGAGCAGTTCTTC,CASSPTSGRLYEQFF
TRBJ2-7,.,TRBV6-5,TRBD1,TGTGCCAGCAGTTATTTGGACAGGGATTTCGACGAGCAGTACTTC,CASSYLDRDFDEQYF
TRBJ2-1,.,TRBV6-1,TRBD2,TGTGCCAGCAGTGAAATTGGACTAGCGGGAGGTGAGCAGTTCTTC,CASSEIGLAGGEQFF
TRBJ1-1,.,TRBV5-1,.,TGCGCCAGCAGCCCAGTTCTGAACACTGAAGCTTTCTTT,CASSPVLNTEAFF
TRBJ2-2,once,TRBV27,.,TGTGCCAGCAGTTTACGCGGATCGAACACCGGGGAGCTGTTTTTT,CASSLRGSNTGELFF
TRBJ2-2,.,TRBV15,.,TGTGCCACCAGCAACATTGACAGGAAATCCGGGGAGCTGTTTTTT,CATSNIDRKSGELFF
TRBJ2-3,.,TRBV9,.,TGTGCCAGCAGCGGGGCGAGGTGGAGGGATTCGAGAGATACGCAGTATTTT,CASSGARWRDSRDTQYF
TRBJ2-7,.,TRBV6-5,TRBD1,TGTGCCAGCAGAAATGACAGGGGGGACTACGAGCAGTACTTC,CASRNDRGDYEQYF
TRBJ2-1,.,TRBV5-6,TRBD2,TGTGCCAGCAGCTTGAGGGGGACTAGCGGTTTCAATGAGCAGTTCTTC,CASSLRGTSGFNEQFF
TRBJ2-7,.,TRBV7-9,.,TGTGCCAGCAGCTTAGGGAGTTCTCAAACCTACGAGCAGTACTTC,CASSLGSSQTYEQYF
TRBJ2-2,.,TRBV5-5,.,TGTGCCAGCAGCTTGTTAGTAACGGACACCGGGGAGCTGTTTTTT,CASSLLVTDTGELFF
TRBJ1-6,.,TRBV6-5,.,TGTGCCAGCAGTTTTAGTGCCTACTATAATTCACCCCTCCACTTT,CASSFSAYYNSPLHF
TRBJ2-2,.,TRBV10-3,.,TGTGCCATCAGTGGGGCCCAGTCGAACACCGGGGAGCTGTTTTTT,CAISGAQSNTGELFF
TRBJ1-3,.,TRBV4-1,.,TGCGCCAGCAGCCTAAGGAGAGGGGGTGGAAACACCATATATTTT,CASSLRRGGGNTIYF
TRBJ1-5,.,TRBV5-8,.,TGTGCCAGCAGCAAGAGGATTCTGGGCAATCAGCCCCAGCATTTT,CASSKRILGNQPQHF
TRBJ1-5,.,TRBV28,TRBD1,TGTGCCAGCAGTTTTAGGGGGCATCAGCCCCAGCATTTT,CASSFRGHQPQHF
TRBJ2-1,once,TRBV9,.,TGTGCCAGCAGCGTTTTACAGGGCTATGAGCAGTTCTTC,CASSVLQGYEQFF
TRBJ2-4,.,TRBV7-2,.,TGTGCCAGCAGCTTAGCTTCGGCAGGGGCGAACATTCAGTACTTC,CASSLASAGANIQYF
TRBJ1-2,.,TRBV10-1,.,TGCGCCAGCAGGGGGGAGGGTGGCTACACCTTC,CASRGEGGYTF
TRBJ2-7,.,TRBV28,.,TGTGCCAGCAGCCGTGCTTTTACTAGCCTCTCCTACGAGCAGTACTTC,CASSRAFTSLSYEQYF
TRBJ1-4,.,TRBV7-9,TRBD1,TGTGCCAGCAGCTTACGATCCACTGACAGGGATAATGAAAAACTGTTTTTT,CASSLRSTDRDNEKLFF
TRBJ2-1,.,TRBV7-7,TRBD1,TGTGCCAGCAGCTTAACGGACAGGGGGGGCTACAATGAGCAGTTCTTC,CASSLTDRGGYNEQFF
TRBJ1-5,.,TRBV7-9,TRBD1,TGTGCCAGCAGCTCAGGAACAGGGGTCGCTCAGCCCCAGCATTTT,CASSSGTGVAQPQHF
TRBJ2-2,.,TRBV13,TRBD2,TGTGCCAGCAGCCAAACAGGACTAGCGGGTACCGGGGAGCTGTTTTTT,CASSQTGLAGTGELFF
TRBJ2-7,.,TRBV4-3,TRBD2,TGCGCCAGCAGCCCCGAAGGACTAGCCTCCTACGAGCAGTACTTC,CASSPEGLASYEQYF
TRBJ2-7,.,TRBV5-1,TRBD1,TGCGCCAGCAGCTTAACCGCCCCGGGACAGGGATCCGAGCAGTACTTC,CASSLTAPGQGSEQYF
TRBJ2-7,.,TRBV7-9,.,TGTGCCAGCAGCTCTATGGGTGGGGAGTGGGGCTACGAGCAGTACTTC,CASSSMGGEWGYEQYF
TRBJ1-3,.,TRBV5-1,.,TGCGCCAGCAGCTTGGATGTGGGACAAGGAAACACCATATATTTT,CASSLDVGQGNTIYF
TRBJ2-5,.,TRBV7-2,TRBD2,TGTGCCAGCAGCTTCACTCCCCTAGCGGGGATGGAGACCCAGTACTTC,CASSFTPLAGMETQYF
TRBJ2-1,once,TRBV6-5,.,TGTGCCACCCGGCGGGGTGTCTCCTACAATGAGCAGTTCTTC,CATRRGVSYNEQFF
TRBJ2-7,.,TRBV27,.,TGTGCCAGCAGTTTATCGGGCAGGGAAGCCTACGAGCAGTACTTC,CASSLSGREAYEQYF
TRBJ2-3,.,TRBV7-9,.,TGTGCCAGCAGCTCCCGTTATGAGGGCCGCACAGATACGCAGTATTTT,CASSSRYEGRTDTQYF
TRBJ2-5,.,TRBV2,TRBD1,TGTGCCAGCAGTGCGAGACAGGGGGCTTACGAGACCCAGTACTTC,CASSARQGAYETQYF
TRBJ1-6,.,TRBV19,.,TGTGCCAGTAGTATAGATGCAGGGCAAGACTCACCCCTCCACTTT,CASSIDAGQDSPLHF
TRBJ2-2,.,TRBV7-2,.,TGTGCCAGCAGCTTAGTCCGGTCCACCGGGGAGCTGTTTTTT,CASSLVRSTGELFF
TRBJ2-2,.,TRBV9,TRBD1,TGTGCCAGCAGCGCCAAGACGGGACAGGGGGCAGTGGGTTCCGGGGAGCTGTTTTTT,CASSAKTGQGAVGSGELFF
TRBJ1-6,.,TRBV4-2,.,TGTGCCAGCAGCCATTCCGGTAAGAATTCACCCCTCCACTTT,CASSHSGKNSPLHF
TRBJ1-2,.,TRBV4-2,.,TGTGCCAGCAGCCAAGATACGTCCCGAGACAGGCCTGACACCTTC,CASSQDTSRDRPDTF
TRBJ2-7,once,TRBV18,.,TGTGCCAGCTCACCCCCGGGACTCCCCTACGAGCAGTACTTC,CASSPPGLPYEQYF
TRBJ2-4,.,TRBV13,TRBD2,TGTGCCAGCAGCCGTAAGGGCGGGGGGGCACAAAACATTCAGTACTTC,CASSRKGGGAQNIQYF
TRBJ2-7,once,TRBV7-3,.,TGTGCCAGCAGCTTTGCGGAAAACTACGAGCAGTACTTC,CASSFAENYEQYF
TRBJ2-2,.,TRBV19,TRBD2,TGTGCCAGTAGTATGATTCCGGGACTAGCCTGGACCGGGGAGCTGTTTTTT,CASSMIPGLAWTGELFF
TRBJ1-5,.,TRBV6-1,TRBD1,TGTGCCAGCACCGACGACAGGGGAGGTCAGCCCCAGCATTTT,CASTDDRGGQPQHF
TRBJ2-5,.,TRBV15,.,TGTGCCACCAGTGGGGACATCAATTGGACCCAGTACTTC,CATSGDINWTQYF
TRBJ2-3,.,TRBV6-6,TRBD2,TGTGCCAGCAGTTACTCTAGCGGGAGTTTAGGTACGCAGTATTTT,CASSYSSGSLGTQYF
TRBJ1-2,few,TRBV2,.,TGTGCCAGCAGTGGTCAGAACTATGGCTACACCTTC,CASSGQNYGYTF
TRBJ2-1,.,TRBV6-5,.,TGTGCCAGCAGTTACATGGCGGGACTGCTCAAGAATGAGCAGTTCTTC,CASSYMAGLLKNEQFF
TRBJ1-4,.,TRBV5-4,.,TGTGCCAGCAGCTTGCAGGGAAATGAAAAACTGTTTTTT,CASSLQGNEKLFF